This entry describes one TCR beta chain. The target antigen is unknown. This specimen belongs to a study of cytomegalovirus exposure and HLA in healthy donors. Study in general: Around 180 million T cells yielded around 120 million unique TCR beta sequences in earlier analysis.

Both 60 Vbeta primers and 13 Jbeta primers went into the PCR. Some clones are missing from TCRdb's copy, which holds only in-frame ones; the method was immunoSEQ multiplex PCR. Here the sample spans more than 150,000 clones, approximately 86% being singletons. Germline loops: CDR1 SGHKS, CDR2 YYEKEE (reference sequence). The CDR3 covers 16 residues. V shed 4 bases and J 4 bases; nucleotides not matched to a gene: 7. Study findings and constraints: Presence/absence analyses assumed roughly uniform sequencing depth across donors, which may not hold. TCR beta chain V- and J-gene trimming was linked, in a later analysis, to a missense variant in DCLRE1C.

Sequenced material: PBMCs. This rearrangement joins TRBV5-5 to TRBJ2-7, with 14 bases aligning to TRBD2. The TCR sequence derives from a woman aged 45-65 years in good health and CMV-seropositive. CDR3 bases: TGTGCCAGCAGCGTGGGACTAGCGGGGGTTGGTTACGAGCAGTACTTC. Amino acids: CASSVGLAGVGYEQYF.